These 29 T cell receptor beta chains were all obtained from the same sample, sequenced in a study of post-analysis software for immune sequencing data. Study-level results: Included in a set of about 5 TRBV segments more frequent in patients than controls were TRBV5-6, TRBV5-1 and TRBV20-1.

No antigen is known for these receptors. Every TCR beta cDNA library bore unique molecular identifiers. TCRdb recomputed calls from the PCR reads with MiXCR, one row per CDR3 protein. This sample has about 770,000 distinct CDR3 sequences; approximately 44% occur once, and the top ten carry just under 5%. The specimen was blood. The receptors stem from a girl aged 5-17 years with multiple sclerosis.

This clonotype was counted only a few times. The chain carries TRBV4-1 and TRBJ2-1; D perhaps matches TRBD2 (6 bases). Per the germline V gene, CDR1 is MGHRA and CDR2 is YSYEKL. The V gene lost 4 bases and the J gene lost 12 bases, with 16 bases spanning the gap. There are 13 residues in the CDR3. CDR3 region: CASSPEGSGAQFF. The CDR3 nucleotides read TGCGCCAGCAGCCCAGAGGGTAGCGGTGCGCAGTTCTTC.

The V call is TRBV14, the J call TRBJ2-4, with D perhaps TRBD2 (6 bases). The DNA matches TRBJ2-7 better at its end, which makes the J call doubtful. CDR3 length equals 16 residues. From germline, CDR1 is SGHDN and CDR2 FVKESK. CDR3 nucleotide sequence: TGTGCCAGCAGCCAAGCCGGGGGAGGCAGTTATTACGAGCAGTACTTC. It is translated as CASSQAGGGSYYEQYF.

The chain is built from TRBV7-2 and TRBJ2-5, with D possibly matching TRBD1 (5 bases). Looked up from germline, CDR1 is SGHTA and CDR2 is FQGNSA. With 1 base removed from V and 5 bases from J, the gap between germline ends came to 14 bases. The CDR3 runs to 15 residues. CDR3 in amino acids: CASSLVFAGRETQYF. CDR3 sequence (DNA): TGTGCCAGCAGCTTAGTGTTTGCAGGGCGCGAGACCCAGTACTTC.

This clonotype was found a few times. The genes are TRBV12-3 or TRBV12-4 and TRBJ2-7, with TRBD2 as a possible D gene (5 bases). Trimming left V 4 bases short and J 0 bases short, with 13 bases between. The CDR3 runs to 15 residues. DNA for the CDR3: TGTGCCAGCAGTTCCCGCGACGGGGACTCCTACGAGCAGTACTTC. Residues: CASSSRDGDSYEQYF.

About this clonotype itself: A clone one base away is much larger, so this may be a read error. The chain recombines TRBV10-3 with TRBJ2-3; 15 bases map to TRBD2. J was trimmed by 4 bases and V by 6 bases; bases with no gene match: 14. The CDR3 length is 19 residues. Germline V gene lookup returns CDR1 ENHRY and CDR2 SYGVKD. The CDR3 loop reads CAISPGLAGGPGQADTQYF. As DNA, the CDR3 is TGTGCCATCAGCCCTGGACTAGCGGGAGGGCCCGGGCAGGCAGATACGCAGTATTTT.

The chain links TRBV20-1 to TRBJ1-1; D not certain. The CDR3 is 10 residues long. Germline CDR1 and CDR2: DFQATT and SNEGSKA (reference sequence). The V end was cut by 6 bases, the J end by 7 bases, with 9 bases between. The CDR3 reads CSATDGEAFF. CDR3 sequence (DNA): TGCAGTGCGACCGACGGTGAAGCTTTCTTT.

V and J are TRBV15 and TRBJ2-6; tentative D call: TRBD1 (5 bases). V was trimmed by 0 bases and J by 0 bases, leaving 15 bases between them. This CDR3 spans 19 amino acids. Germline CDR1 and CDR2: LNHNV and YYDKDF (reference sequence). The DNA of the CDR3 is TGTGCCACCAGCAGAGATGCCCAGGGTTTCGGCTCTGGGGCCAACGTCCTGACTTTC. Its protein is CATSRDAQGFGSGANVLTF.

The chain links TRBV29-1 to TRBJ2-7, with TRBD2 matching over 9 bases. The CDR3 runs to 14 residues. Trimming took 4 bases from V and 0 from J; bases not matched to a gene: 4. Per the germline V gene, CDR1 is SQVTM and CDR2 is ANQGSEA. The CDR3 reads CSVASSGASYEQYF. As DNA, the CDR3 is TGCAGCGTTGCCTCTAGCGGGGCCTCCTACGAGCAGTACTTC.

This chain joins TRBV7-9 and TRBJ1-4; 9 bases agree with TRBD1. Trimming took 5 bases from V and 4 from J; bases not matched to a gene: 11. Per germline, CDR1 SEHNR and CDR2 FQNEAQ (reference sequence). This CDR3 comprises 17 residues. CDR3 sequence: CASSPGTGTGINEKLFF. As DNA, the CDR3 is TGTGCCAGCAGCCCCGGGACAGGGACTGGGATTAATGAAAAACTGTTTTTT.

J is TRBJ2-3 and V is TRBV12-3 or TRBV12-4; 9 bases are a match to TRBD1. V shed 6 bases, J shed 6 bases, and the junction held 13 bases outside the gene matches. The CDR3 runs to 16 residues. The CDR3 here is CASRLAGTGMSDTQYF. The CDR3 nucleotides read TGTGCCAGCAGACTTGCCGGGACAGGGATGTCGGATACGCAGTATTTT.

This clonotype was counted a few times. The chain uses TRBV30 and TRBJ2-1, with 7 bases that match TRBD2. V lost 2 bases to trimming and J lost 7 bases; unmatched junction nucleotides: 5. Germline V gene data show CDR1 as GTSNPN and CDR2 as SVGIG (reference sequence). The CDR3 totals 13 residues. CDR3: CAWSTVGGNEQFF. Written as DNA, the CDR3 is TGTGCCTGGAGTACCGTGGGAGGGAATGAGCAGTTCTTC.

As regards this clonotype: The junction departs from the called germline gene at one end, perhaps through a read error. The V and J genes are TRBV20-1 and TRBJ2-7; the match to TRBD2 covers 9 bases. Looked up from germline, CDR1 is DFQATT and CDR2 is SNEGSKA (reference sequence). This CDR3 has 14 residues. The DNA for the CDR3 is TGCAGCGCTAGGAGAGCTAGCGGGGCCTACGAGCAGTACTTC. It encodes CSARRASGAYEQYF.

This clonotype occurred once. The chain recombines TRBV11-2 with TRBJ2-1; D is perhaps TRBD1 or TRBD2 (5 bases each). This CDR3 region has 15 residues. The germline gives CDR1 SGHAT, CDR2 FQNNGV. Trimming removed 5 bases at V and 7 bases at J, with 18 bases between. Here the CDR3 DNA reads TGTGCCAGCAGCCCCCGTGGGACGGGCTCAAATGAGCAGTTCTTC. Residues: CASSPRGTGSNEQFF.

This clonotype was detected only a few times. J is TRBJ1-4 and V is TRBV5-1, with unresolved D. There are 16 residues in the CDR3. V was trimmed by 1 base and J by 1 base, leaving 11 bases between them. Germline V gene data show CDR1 as SGHRS and CDR2 as YFSETQ. DNA for the CDR3: TGCGCCAGCAGCTTGAATGCAGGTGTAACTAATGAAAAACTGTTTTTT. Residues: CASSLNAGVTNEKLFF.

The chain employs TRBV2 and TRBJ2-5, with 8 bases fitting TRBD1. The CDR3 extends over 13 amino acids. The germline CDR1 and CDR2 sequences are SNHLY and FYNNEI. Trimming removed 3 bases from V and 5 bases from J; junction bases left unmatched: 2. The DNA for the CDR3 is TGTGCCAGCAGTGACAGGGGGCTGGAGACCCAGTACTTC. It yields the protein CASSDRGLETQYF. Full variable domain (missing parts from reference TRBV2 and TRBJ2-5): EPEVTQTPSHQVTQMGQEVILRCVPISNHLYFYWYRQILGQKVEFLVSFYNNEISEKSEIFDDQFSVERPDGSNFTLKIRSTKLEDSAMYFCASSDRGLETQYFGPGTRLLVL.

This chain connects TRBV6-2 or TRBV6-3 to TRBJ1-6, with a tentative D call TRBD1 (5 bases). This CDR3 has 15 residues. Trimming stripped 5 bases from V and 5 bases from J, with 13 bases between. Per germline, CDR1 MNHEY and CDR2 SVGEGT. CDR3 region: CASSLRGPNNSPLHF. The CDR3 DNA sequence: TGTGCCAGCAGTCTTAGGGGACCGAATAATTCACCCCTCCACTTT.

V usage is TRBV7-3 and J usage is TRBJ2-1; TRBD2 matches at 8 bases. From germline, CDR1 is SGHTA and CDR2 FQGTGA. The CDR3 consists of 13 residues. With 8 bases clipped from V and 7 bases from J, the junction kept 7 bases outside the gene matches. CDR3 residues: CASGETSGNEQFF. For the CDR3, the DNA is TGTGCCAGCGGTGAAACTAGCGGTAATGAGCAGTTCTTC.

There are a few counts of this clonotype. The gene calls are TRBV11-2 and TRBJ2-5, with 9 positions matching TRBD2. CDR3 length: 17 residues. Unmatched junction bases numbered 11, after V lost 2 bases and J lost 4 bases. Germline V lookup: CDR1 SGHAT, CDR2 FQNNGV. The CDR3 nucleotides are TGTGCCAGCAGCTTAAGAATAGCGGGAGTAAGGGGAGAGACCCAGTACTTC. Protein sequence: CASSLRIAGVRGETQYF.

This clonotype was counted only a few times. The chain is built from TRBV29-1 and TRBJ1-1; unclear D gene. CDR1 is SQVTM, CDR2 ANQGSEA, per germline. The CDR3 contains 11 residues. Trimming stripped 3 bases from V and 6 bases from J, with 8 bases between. The CDR3 sequence: CSVEDEAEAFF. For the CDR3, the DNA is TGCAGCGTTGAGGATGAGGCTGAAGCTTTCTTT.

The chain carries TRBV27 and TRBJ2-4; possibly TRBD2 for D (6 bases). Germline V CDR1 and CDR2: MNHEY, SMNVEV (reference sequence). The CDR3 is 15 amino acids. Trimming took 5 bases from V and 3 from J, leaving 14 bases between them. The CDR3 reads CASSVTEGNKNIQYF. DNA of the CDR3: TGTGCCAGCAGTGTGACGGAGGGCAACAAAAACATTCAGTACTTC.

The J gene is TRBJ1-2, the V gene TRBV20-1, with a tentative D call TRBD1 (5 bases). CDR1 and CDR2 (germline): DFQATT, SNEGSKA (reference sequence). This CDR3 is built from 11 residues. Between the trimmed V and J ends, which lost 8 bases and 9 bases, there was a span of 16 bases. The DNA for the CDR3 is TGCAGTTCCCCCAGGGAGACGCGCTACACCTTC. Translated: CSSPRETRYTF.

The chain links TRBV21-1 to TRBJ2-7. TRBV21-1 is labeled a pseudogene. This CDR3 comprises 13 residues. CDR3 sequence (DNA): TGTGCCAGCAGCCGCGGGTGCTCCTACGAGCAGTACTTC. Translation gives CASSRGCSYEQYF.

As for this clonotype: Germline is not matched at one junction end, which may reflect a read error. The chain joins TRBV24-1 to TRBJ2-2; TRBD2 matches at 7 bases. The CDR3 is 14 amino acids. In germline, CDR1 is KGHDR, CDR2 SFDVKD. The CDR3 DNA reads TGTGCCGCCAGCTCGCGGGAGTCGGGCGGGGAGCTGTTTTTT. Translating gives CAASSRESGGELFF.

The chain links TRBV6-2 or TRBV6-3 to TRBJ2-6; 12 bases align to TRBD2. V was clipped by 5 bases and J by 3 bases; unmatched bases: 11. Germline lookup yields CDR1 MNHEY and CDR2 SVGEGT. This CDR3 region has 19 residues. CDR3 DNA: TGTGCCAGCAGTCCCCACCGACTAGCGGGAGCTTATGGGGCCAACGTCCTGACTTTC. This encodes CASSPHRLAGAYGANVLTF.

The rearrangement joins TRBV6-5 to TRBJ1-1; no clear D. The CDR3 contains 12 residues. Germline V lookup: CDR1 MNHEY, CDR2 SVGAGI. Trimming shortened V by 6 bases and J by 7 bases, and 12 bases separated the two germline ends. This chain's CDR3 is CASSPPGSEAFF. The CDR3 coding sequence is TGTGCCAGCAGCCCCCCGGGCAGTGAAGCTTTCTTT.

The chain combines TRBV7-3 with TRBJ2-1, with D possibly matching TRBD2 (5 bases). Germline V gene lookup returns CDR1 SGHTA and CDR2 FQGTGA. The CDR3 covers 16 residues. V gave up 2 bases and J gave up 4 bases, with 15 bases separating them. CDR3: CASSLLERTDYNEQFF. The DNA of the CDR3 is TGTGCCAGCAGCTTACTAGAGCGGACGGATTACAATGAGCAGTTCTTC.

This clonotype was detected ten times or more. The chain uses TRBV2 and TRBJ2-5, with 11 bases that match TRBD2. Germline CDR1 SNHLY, CDR2 FYNNEI. Unmatched junction bases numbered 7, after V lost 5 bases and J lost 5 bases. This CDR3 has 15 amino acids. In nucleotides, the CDR3 is TGTGCCAGCAGTCCGCCTAGCGGGAGGCGGGAGACCCAGTACTTC. Translated: CASSPPSGRRETQYF.

There are a few counts of this clonotype. V is TRBV6-1 and J is TRBJ2-3, with 8 bases fitting TRBD1. The CDR3 totals 15 residues. Germline trimming cut 4 bases from V and 3 bases from J; bases unmatched to any gene: 6. Germline values: CDR1 MNHNS, CDR2 SASEGT. The CDR3 bases are TGTGCCAGCAGTGGCGGGACAGGTAGGACAGATACGCAGTATTTT. Its protein is CASSGGTGRTDTQYF.

The chain carries TRBV15 and TRBJ1-2; no reliable D call. The CDR3 extends over 13 amino acids. Trimming cost V 0 bases and J 8 bases, with 10 bases left between them. The germline V gene has CDR1 LNHNV and CDR2 YYDKDF (reference sequence). The CDR3 protein is CATSRDLKYGYTF. The DNA for the CDR3 is TGTGCCACCAGCAGAGATCTGAAGTACGGCTACACCTTC.